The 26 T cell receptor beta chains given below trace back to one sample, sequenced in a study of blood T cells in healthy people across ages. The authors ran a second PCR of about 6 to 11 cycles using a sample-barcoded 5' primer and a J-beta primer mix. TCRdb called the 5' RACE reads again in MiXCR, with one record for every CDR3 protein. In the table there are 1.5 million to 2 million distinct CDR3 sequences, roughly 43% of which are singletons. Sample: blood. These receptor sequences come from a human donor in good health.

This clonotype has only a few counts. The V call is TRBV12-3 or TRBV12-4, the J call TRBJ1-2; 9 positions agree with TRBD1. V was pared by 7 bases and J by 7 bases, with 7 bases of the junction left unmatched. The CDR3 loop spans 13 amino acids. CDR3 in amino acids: CASNPDRGSGYTF. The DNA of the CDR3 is TGTGCCAGCAACCCGGACAGGGGTTCTGGCTACACCTTC.

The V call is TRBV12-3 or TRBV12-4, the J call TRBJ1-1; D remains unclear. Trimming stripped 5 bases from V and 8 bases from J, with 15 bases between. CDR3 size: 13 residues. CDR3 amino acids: CASSPLGPREAFF. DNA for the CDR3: TGTGCCAGCAGTCCGCTGGGTCCCCGAGAAGCTTTCTTT.

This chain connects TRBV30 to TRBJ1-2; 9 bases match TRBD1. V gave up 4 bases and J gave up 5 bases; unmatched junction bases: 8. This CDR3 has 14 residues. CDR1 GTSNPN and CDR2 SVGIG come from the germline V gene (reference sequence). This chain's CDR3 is CAWKADRGLYGYTF. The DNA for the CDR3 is TGTGCCTGGAAAGCGGACAGGGGCCTTTATGGCTACACCTTC.

This CDR3 is CASSCSEGWETQYF. CDR3 nucleotides: TGTGCCAGCAGTTGCTCAGAAGGATGGGAGACCCAGTACTTC. V is TRBV6-6 and J is TRBJ2-5; D is unresolved. The germline V and J ends were trimmed by 4 bases and 5 bases, with 14 bases remaining between them. This CDR3 comprises 14 residues. Per germline, CDR1 MNHNY and CDR2 SVGAGI (reference sequence).

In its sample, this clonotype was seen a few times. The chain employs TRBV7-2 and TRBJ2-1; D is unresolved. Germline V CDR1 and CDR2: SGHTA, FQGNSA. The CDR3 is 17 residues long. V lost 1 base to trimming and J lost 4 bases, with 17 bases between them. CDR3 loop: CASSLGSRRVSYNEQFF. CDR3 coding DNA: TGTGCCAGCAGCTTAGGCAGTCGAAGGGTGTCGTACAATGAGCAGTTCTTC.

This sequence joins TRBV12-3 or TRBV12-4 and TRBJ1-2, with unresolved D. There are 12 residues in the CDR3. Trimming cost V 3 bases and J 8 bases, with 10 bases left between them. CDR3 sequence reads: CASSFWAGGYTF. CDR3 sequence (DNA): TGTGCCAGCAGTTTTTGGGCGGGGGGCTACACCTTC.

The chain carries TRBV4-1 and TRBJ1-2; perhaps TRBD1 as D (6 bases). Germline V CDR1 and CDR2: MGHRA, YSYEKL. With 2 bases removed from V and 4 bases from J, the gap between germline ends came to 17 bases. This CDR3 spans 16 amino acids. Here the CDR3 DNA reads TGCGCCAGCAGCCAAAGTCGAGGGGGAAATTCCTATGGCTACACCTTC. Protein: CASSQSRGGNSYGYTF.

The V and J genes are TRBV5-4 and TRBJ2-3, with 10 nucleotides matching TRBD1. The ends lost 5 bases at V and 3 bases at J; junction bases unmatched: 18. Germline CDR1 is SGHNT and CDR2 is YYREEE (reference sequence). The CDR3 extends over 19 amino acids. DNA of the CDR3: TGTGCCAGCAGTCCCCTCCACGACTTGGACAGGGGGTTTACAGATACGCAGTATTTT. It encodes CASSPLHDLDRGFTDTQYF.

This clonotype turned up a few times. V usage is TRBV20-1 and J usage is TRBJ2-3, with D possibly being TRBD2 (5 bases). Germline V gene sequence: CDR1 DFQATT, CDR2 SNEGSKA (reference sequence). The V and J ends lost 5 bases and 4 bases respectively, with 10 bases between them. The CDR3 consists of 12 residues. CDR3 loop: CSAGESSDTQYF. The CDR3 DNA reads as TGCAGTGCTGGGGAGAGCTCAGATACGCAGTATTTT.

The CDR3 spells CASSQDQGDTQYF. The CDR3 DNA sequence: TGCGCCAGCAGCCAAGATCAAGGAGATACGCAGTATTTT. This chain connects TRBV4-3 to TRBJ2-3, with D unresolved. Trimming pared 0 bases from V and 5 bases from J, leaving 6 bases between. Germline V gene sequence: CDR1 LGHNA, CDR2 YSLEER. CDR3 size: 13 residues.

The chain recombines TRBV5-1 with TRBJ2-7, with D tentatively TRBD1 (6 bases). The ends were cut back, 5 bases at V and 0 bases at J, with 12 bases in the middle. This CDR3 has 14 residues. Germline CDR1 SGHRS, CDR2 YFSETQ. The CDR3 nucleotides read TGCGCCAGCAGGAACAGGGCCACCTCCTACGAGCAGTACTTC. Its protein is CASRNRATSYEQYF.

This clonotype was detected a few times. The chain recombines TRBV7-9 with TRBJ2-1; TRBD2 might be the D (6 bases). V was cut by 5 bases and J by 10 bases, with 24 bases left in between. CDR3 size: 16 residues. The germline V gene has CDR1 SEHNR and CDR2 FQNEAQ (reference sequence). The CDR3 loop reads CASSPPVGGLYLEQFF. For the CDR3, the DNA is TGTGCCAGCAGCCCGCCCGTAGGAGGGCTTTATTTGGAGCAGTTCTTC.

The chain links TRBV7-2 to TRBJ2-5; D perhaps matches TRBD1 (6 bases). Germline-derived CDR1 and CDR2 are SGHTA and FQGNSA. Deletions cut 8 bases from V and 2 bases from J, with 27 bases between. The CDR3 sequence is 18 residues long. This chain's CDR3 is CASCWGTWAGALQETQYF. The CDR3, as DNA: TGTGCCAGCTGTTGGGGGACCTGGGCAGGGGCTCTTCAAGAGACCCAGTACTTC.

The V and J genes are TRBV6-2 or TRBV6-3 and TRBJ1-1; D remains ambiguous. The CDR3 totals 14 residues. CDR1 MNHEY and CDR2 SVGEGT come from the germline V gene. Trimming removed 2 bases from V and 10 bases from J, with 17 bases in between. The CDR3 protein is CASSYGGERHGAFF. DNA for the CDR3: TGTGCCAGCAGTTACGGCGGAGAACGTCACGGAGCTTTCTTT.

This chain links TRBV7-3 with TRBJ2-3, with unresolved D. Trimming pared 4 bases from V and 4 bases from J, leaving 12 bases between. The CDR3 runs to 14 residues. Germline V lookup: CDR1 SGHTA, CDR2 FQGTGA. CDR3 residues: CASSSPGRPDTQYF. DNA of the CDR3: TGTGCCAGCAGCTCGCCGGGCCGTCCAGATACGCAGTATTTT.

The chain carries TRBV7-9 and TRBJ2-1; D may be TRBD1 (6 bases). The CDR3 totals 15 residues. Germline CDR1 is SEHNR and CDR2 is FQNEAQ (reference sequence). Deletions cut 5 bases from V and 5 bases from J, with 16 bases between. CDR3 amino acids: CASSGLRDTNNEQFF. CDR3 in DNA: TGTGCCAGCAGCGGCCTCCGGGACACAAACAATGAGCAGTTCTTC.

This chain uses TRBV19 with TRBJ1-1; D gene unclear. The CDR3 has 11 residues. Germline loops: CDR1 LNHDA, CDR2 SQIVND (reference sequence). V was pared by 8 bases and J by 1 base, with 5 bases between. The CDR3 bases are TGTGCCAGTGTCCAGAACACTGAAGCTTTCTTT. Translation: CASVQNTEAFF.

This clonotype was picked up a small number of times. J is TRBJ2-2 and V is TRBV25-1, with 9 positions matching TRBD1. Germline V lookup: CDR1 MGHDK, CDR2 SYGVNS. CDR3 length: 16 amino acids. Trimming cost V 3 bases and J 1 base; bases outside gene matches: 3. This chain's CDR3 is CASSEAGQGNTGELFF. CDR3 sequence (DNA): TGTGCCAGCAGTGAGGCGGGACAGGGGAACACCGGGGAGCTGTTTTTT.

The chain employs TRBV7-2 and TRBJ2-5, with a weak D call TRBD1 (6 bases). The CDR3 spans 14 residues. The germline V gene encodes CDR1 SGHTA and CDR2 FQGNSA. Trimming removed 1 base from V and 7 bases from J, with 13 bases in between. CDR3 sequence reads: CASSLGQARRTQYF. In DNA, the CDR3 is TGTGCCAGCAGCTTAGGACAGGCCCGGAGGACCCAGTACTTC.

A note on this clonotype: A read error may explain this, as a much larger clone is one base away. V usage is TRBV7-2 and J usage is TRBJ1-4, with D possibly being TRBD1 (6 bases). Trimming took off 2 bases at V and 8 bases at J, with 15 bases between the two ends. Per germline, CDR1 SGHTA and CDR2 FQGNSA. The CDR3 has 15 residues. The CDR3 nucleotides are TGTACCAGCAGCTTATCCGGGACACCGGACGAAAAACTGTTTTTT. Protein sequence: CTSSLSGTPDEKLFF. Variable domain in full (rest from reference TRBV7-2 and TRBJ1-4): GAGVSQSPSNKVTEKGKDVELRCDPISGHTALYWYRQSLGQGLEFLIYFQGNSAPDKSGLPSDRFSAERTGGSVSTLTIQRTQQEDSAVYLCTSSLSGTPDEKLFFGSGTQLSVL.

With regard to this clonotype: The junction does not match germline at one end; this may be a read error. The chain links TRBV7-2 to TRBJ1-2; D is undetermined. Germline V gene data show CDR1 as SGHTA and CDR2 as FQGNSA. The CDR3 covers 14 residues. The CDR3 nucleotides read TGTGCCAGCAGCCAGACGGTGACTAACTGTGGCCACACCTTC. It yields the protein CASSQTVTNCGHTF. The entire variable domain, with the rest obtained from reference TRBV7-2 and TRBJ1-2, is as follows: GAGVSQSPSNKVTEKGKDVELRCDPISGHTALYWYRQSLGQGLEFLIYFQGNSAPDKSGLPSDRFSAERTGGSVSTLTIQRTQQEDSAVYLCASSQTVTNCGHTFGSGTRLTVV.

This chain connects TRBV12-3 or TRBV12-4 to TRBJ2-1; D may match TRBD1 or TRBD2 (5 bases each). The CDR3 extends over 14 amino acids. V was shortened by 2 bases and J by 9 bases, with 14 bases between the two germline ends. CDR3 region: CASSLLGVEGEQFF. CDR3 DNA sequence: TGTGCCAGCAGTTTATTGGGGGTCGAAGGTGAGCAGTTCTTC.

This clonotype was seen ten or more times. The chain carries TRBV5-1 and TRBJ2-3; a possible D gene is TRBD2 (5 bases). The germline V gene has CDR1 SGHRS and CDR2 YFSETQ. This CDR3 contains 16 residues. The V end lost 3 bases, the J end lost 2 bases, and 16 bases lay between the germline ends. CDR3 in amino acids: CASSSGLSRATDTQYF. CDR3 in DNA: TGCGCCAGCAGCTCAGGACTGAGTCGGGCCACAGATACGCAGTATTTT.

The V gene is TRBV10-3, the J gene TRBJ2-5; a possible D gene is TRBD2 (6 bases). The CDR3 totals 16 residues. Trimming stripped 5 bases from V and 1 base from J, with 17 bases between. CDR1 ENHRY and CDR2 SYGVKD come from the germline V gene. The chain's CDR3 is CAISPRLGDAQETQYF. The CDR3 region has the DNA TGTGCCATCAGTCCCCGACTAGGGGACGCCCAAGAGACCCAGTACTTC.

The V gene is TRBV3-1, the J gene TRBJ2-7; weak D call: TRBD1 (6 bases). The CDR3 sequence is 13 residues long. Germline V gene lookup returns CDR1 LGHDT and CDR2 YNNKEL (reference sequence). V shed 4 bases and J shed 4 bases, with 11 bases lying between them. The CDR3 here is CASSPGHQYEQYF. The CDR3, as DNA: TGTGCCAGCAGCCCGGGACACCAATACGAGCAGTACTTC.

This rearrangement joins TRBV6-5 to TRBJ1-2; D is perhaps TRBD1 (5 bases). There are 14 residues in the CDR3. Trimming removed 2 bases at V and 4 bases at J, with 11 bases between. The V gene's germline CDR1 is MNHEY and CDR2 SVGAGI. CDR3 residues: CASSYVSGPYGYTF. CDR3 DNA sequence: TGTGCCAGCAGTTACGTTTCGGGGCCCTATGGCTACACCTTC.